This T cell receptor (beta chain) was found in a study of T-cell reconstitution after alpha-beta-depleted transplantation in children. This sample's TCRbeta library carried unique molecular identifier barcodes. TCRdb ran MiXCR on the PCR reads and lists one entry per CDR3 protein. The table lists 450,000 to 550,000 distinct CDR3 sequences, roughly 10% of them singletons. In its sample, this clonotype was seen many times. Per the germline V gene, CDR1 is SQVTM and CDR2 is ANQGSEA. V lost 7 bases and J 2 bases, leaving 11 bases between the germline ends. The CDR3 has 12 amino acids. Sequenced material: PBMCs, mostly from graft donor cells, taken 180 days after TCRalphabeta/CD19-depleted stem cell transplant. J is TRBJ2-5 and V is TRBV29-1; D gene uncertain. The TCR originated in a female patient under 10 years old who had a stem cell transplant for aplastic anemia, so the T cells may come from the graft donor. CDR3 residues: CSAIDRQETQYF. The DNA of the CDR3 is TGCAGCGCAATCGACCGTCAAGAGACCCAGTACTTC.